This entry lists 8 T cell receptor beta chains sequenced from one sample in a study of T cells in women clearing cervical HPV infection. Here immunoSEQ multiplex PCR was the method, and the copy in TCRdb shows in-frame clones only, minus some. The sample's table shows tens of thousands of clones. The sample consisted of blood buffy coat. The receptors here all came from a woman aged 18 to 75 with a cervical HPV16 infection that either progressed to CIN3+ or cleared (not recorded which).

Notes on this clone: Sequencing ends 3 residues short of the CDR3 end; the germline J gene provides the rest. The V gene is TRBV6-4, the J gene TRBJ2-2; D is possibly TRBD2 (6 bases). The germline V gene has CDR1 MRHNA and CDR2 SNTAGT. The CDR3 extends over 15 amino acids. The V end lost 0 bases, the J end lost 2 bases, and 7 bases lay between the germline ends. The sequenced CDR3 bases are TGTGCCAGCAGTGACTCCGGGACTAACACCGGGGAG. Encoded protein: CASSDSGTNTGE. The whole CDR3 sequence is CASSDSGTNTGELFF.

Worth noting for this clone: Read data end 3 residues before the CDR3 end; the end is taken from the germline J gene. The chain carries TRBV28 and TRBJ2-3, with D perhaps TRBD2 (5 bases). The CDR3 covers 13 residues. The V and J ends lost 8 bases and 0 bases respectively, with 9 bases between them. CDR1 and CDR2 (germline): MDHEN, SYDVKM. CDR3 amino acids: CASGDYSTDTQYF. The covered CDR3 bases are TGTGCCAGCGGAGACTACAGCACAGATACG.

Points on this clone: The CDR3 end is not reached by the read, which stops 3 residues before it; the germline J gene fills it in. The chain is built from TRBV7-9 and TRBJ1-1, with no clear D. This CDR3 is built from 13 residues. Deletions cut 1 base from V and 4 bases from J, with 7 bases between. Germline V gene data show CDR1 as SEHNR and CDR2 as FQNEAQ (reference sequence). The covered CDR3 bases are TGTGCCAGCAGCTTAGGACTCGGCACTGAA. Its translation: CASSLGLGTE. In full, the CDR3 reads CASSLGLGTEAFF.

For this clone: The read finishes 3 residues shy of the CDR3 end, and the germline J gene is used to complete it. The chain carries TRBV12-3 or TRBV12-4 and TRBJ1-2; TRBD1 agrees at 7 bases. The junction had 8 bases not matched to a gene; V was cut back by 6 bases and J by 7 bases. The CDR3 is made up of 13 amino acids. CDR3 sequence: CASSRDSSSGYTF. The CDR3 bases that were read are TGTGCCAGCAGCCGGGACAGCTCTAGTGGC.

As regards this clone: The read is 3 residues too short to cover the CDR3 end, so that end is filled in from the germline J gene. This chain connects TRBV6-1 to TRBJ2-5; 8 positions match TRBD2. Trimming took 3 bases from V and 5 from J; bases not matched to a gene: 8. This CDR3 spans 15 amino acids. CDR1 MNHNS and CDR2 SASEGT come from the germline V gene. The covered CDR3 bases are TGTGCCAGCAGTGACCCGGGACTAGGGAGGGAGACC. Protein sequence: CASSDPGLGRET. From start to end, the CDR3 is CASSDPGLGRETQYF.

Concerning this clone: Germline and junction disagree at one end, which may indicate a read error. The read ends 3 residues shy of where the CDR3 ends; the end is completed using the germline J gene. The chain is built from TRBV5-1 and TRBJ2-3; TRBD1 is a possible D gene (5 bases). Per the germline V gene, CDR1 is SGHRS and CDR2 is YFSETQ. The CDR3 runs 14 residues. The CDR3 protein is CASSLDWGTDTQYF. The CDR3 bases that were read are TGCGCCAGCAGCTTGGATTGGGGCACGGATACG. Combining the CDR3 with reference TRBV5-1 and TRBJ2-3 gives the whole variable domain KAGVTQTPRYLIKTRGQQVTLSCSPISGHRSVSWYQQTPGQGLQFLFEYFSETQRNKGNFPGRFSGRQFSNSRSEMNVSTLELGDSALYLCASSLDWGTDTQYFGPGTRLTVL.

This CDR3 is CSARTGGRRETQYF. The sequenced CDR3 bases are TGCAGTGCTAGGACAGGGGGCCGACGAGAGACC. The rearrangement joins TRBV20-1 to TRBJ2-5, with 10 bases matching TRBD1. The read is 3 residues too short to cover the CDR3 end, so that end is filled in from the germline J gene. The CDR3 covers 14 residues. J was trimmed by 4 bases and V by 3 bases; bases with no gene match: 5. The germline CDR1 and CDR2 sequences are DFQATT and SNEGSKA (reference sequence).

Remarks on this clone: The read ends 3 residues before the CDR3 terminus; that terminus is restored from the germline J gene. The chain joins TRBV5-1 to TRBJ1-2, with D possibly TRBD1 on 6 matching bases. The CDR3 runs 14 residues. The germline gives CDR1 SGHRS, CDR2 YFSETQ. V lost 4 bases and J lost 2, with 12 bases in between. CDR3 DNA, as far as it was read: TGCGCCAGCAGCGTTACAGGGTCCAACTATGGC. It is translated as CASSVTGSNYG. The CDR3 in its entirety is CASSVTGSNYGYTF.